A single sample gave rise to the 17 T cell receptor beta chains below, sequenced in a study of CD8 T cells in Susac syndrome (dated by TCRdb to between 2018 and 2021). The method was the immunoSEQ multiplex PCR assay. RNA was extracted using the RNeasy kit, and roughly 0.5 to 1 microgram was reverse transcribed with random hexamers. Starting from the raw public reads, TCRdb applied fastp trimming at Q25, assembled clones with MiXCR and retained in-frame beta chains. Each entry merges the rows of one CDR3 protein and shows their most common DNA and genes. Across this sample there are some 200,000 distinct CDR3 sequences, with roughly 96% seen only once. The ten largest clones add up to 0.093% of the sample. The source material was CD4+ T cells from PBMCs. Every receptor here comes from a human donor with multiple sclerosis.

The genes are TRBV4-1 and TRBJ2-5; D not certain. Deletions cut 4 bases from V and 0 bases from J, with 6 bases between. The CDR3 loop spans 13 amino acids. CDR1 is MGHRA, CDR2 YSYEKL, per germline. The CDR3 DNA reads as TGCGCCAGCAGCCCTGAATACCAAGAGACCCAGTACTTC. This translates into CASSPEYQETQYF.

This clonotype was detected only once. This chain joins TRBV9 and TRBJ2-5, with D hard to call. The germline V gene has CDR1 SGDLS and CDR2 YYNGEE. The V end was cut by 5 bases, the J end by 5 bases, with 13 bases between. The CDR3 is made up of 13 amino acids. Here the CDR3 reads CASSVGSSETQYF. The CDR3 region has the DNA TGTGCCAGCAGTGTGGGCAGTTCGGAGACCCAGTACTTC.

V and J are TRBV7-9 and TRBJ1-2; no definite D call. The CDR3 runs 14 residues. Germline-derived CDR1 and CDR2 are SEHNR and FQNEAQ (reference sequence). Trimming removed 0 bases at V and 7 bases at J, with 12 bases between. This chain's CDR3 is CASSLAERVGGYTF. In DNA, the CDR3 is TGTGCCAGCAGCTTAGCTGAGAGAGTCGGTGGCTACACCTTC.

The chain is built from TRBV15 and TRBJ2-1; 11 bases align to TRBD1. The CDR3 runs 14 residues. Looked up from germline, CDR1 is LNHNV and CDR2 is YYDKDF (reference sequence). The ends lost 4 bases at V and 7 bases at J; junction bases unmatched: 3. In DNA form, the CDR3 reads TGTGCCACCAGCAAGGGACAGGGGGATAATGAGCAGTTCTTC. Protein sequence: CATSKGQGDNEQFF.

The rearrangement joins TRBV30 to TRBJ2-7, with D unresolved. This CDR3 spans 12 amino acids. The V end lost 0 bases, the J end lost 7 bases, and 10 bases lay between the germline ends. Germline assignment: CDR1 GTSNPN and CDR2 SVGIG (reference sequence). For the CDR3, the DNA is TGTGCCTGGAGTGTAGGAGCTCCTGAGCAGTACTTC. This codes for CAWSVGAPEQYF.

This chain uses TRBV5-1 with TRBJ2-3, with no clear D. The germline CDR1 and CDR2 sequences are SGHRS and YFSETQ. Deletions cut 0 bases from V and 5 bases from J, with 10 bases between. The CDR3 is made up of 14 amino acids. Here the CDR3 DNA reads TGCGCCAGCAGCTTGGACCTGGCCCGAGATACGCAGTATTTT. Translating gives CASSLDLARDTQYF.

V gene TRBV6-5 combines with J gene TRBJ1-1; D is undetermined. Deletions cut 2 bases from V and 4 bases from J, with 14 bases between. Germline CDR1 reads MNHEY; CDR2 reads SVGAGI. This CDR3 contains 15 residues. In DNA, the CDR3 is TGTGCCAGCAGTTACCGACTCACTCGGGCCACTGAAGCTTTCTTT. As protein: CASSYRLTRATEAFF.

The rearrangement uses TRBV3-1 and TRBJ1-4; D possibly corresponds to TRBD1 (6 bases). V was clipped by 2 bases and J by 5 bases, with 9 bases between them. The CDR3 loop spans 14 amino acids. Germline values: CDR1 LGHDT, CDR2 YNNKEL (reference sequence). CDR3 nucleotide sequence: TGTGCCAGCAGCCAACGCAGGGGAAATGAAAAACTGTTTTTT. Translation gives CASSQRRGNEKLFF.

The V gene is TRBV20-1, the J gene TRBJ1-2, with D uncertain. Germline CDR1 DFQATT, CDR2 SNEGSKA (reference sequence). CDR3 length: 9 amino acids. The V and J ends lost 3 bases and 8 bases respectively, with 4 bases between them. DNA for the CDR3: TGCAGTGCTAGTCGGGGCTACACCTTC. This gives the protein CSASRGYTF.

The CDR3 loop reads CASTQDRPYEQYF. In DNA form, the CDR3 reads TGCGCCAGCACTCAGGACAGGCCCTACGAGCAGTACTTC. J is TRBJ2-7 and V is TRBV23-1; 7 bases map to TRBD1. TRBV23-1 is assigned to the ORF class and has an uncertain function. V lost 7 bases and J lost 2; bases outside the gene matches: 5. The CDR3 has 13 residues.

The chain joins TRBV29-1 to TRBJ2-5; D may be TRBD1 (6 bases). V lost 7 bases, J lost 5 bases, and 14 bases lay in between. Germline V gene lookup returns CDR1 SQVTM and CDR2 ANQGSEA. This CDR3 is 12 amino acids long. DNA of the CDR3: TGCAGCGCGGAACAGGGCCAGGAGACCCAGTACTTC. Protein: CSAEQGQETQYF.

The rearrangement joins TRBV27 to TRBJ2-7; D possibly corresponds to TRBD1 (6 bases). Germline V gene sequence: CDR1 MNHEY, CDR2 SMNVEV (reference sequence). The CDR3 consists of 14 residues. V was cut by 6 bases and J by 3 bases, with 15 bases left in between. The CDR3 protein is CASRLRQAYYEQYF. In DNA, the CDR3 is TGTGCCAGCAGGCTGCGACAGGCCTACTACGAGCAGTACTTC.

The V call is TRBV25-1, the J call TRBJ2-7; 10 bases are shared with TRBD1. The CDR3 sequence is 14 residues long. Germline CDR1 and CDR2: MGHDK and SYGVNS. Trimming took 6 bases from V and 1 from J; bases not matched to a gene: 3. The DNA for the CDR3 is TGTGCCAGCAGCAAGGGACAGGGGTCCTACGAGCAGTACTTC. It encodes CASSKGQGSYEQYF.

DNA for the CDR3: TGTGCCAGCTCTCCTAGGGGGCTGTACGAGACCCAGTACTTC. It codes for CASSPRGLYETQYF. The chain couples TRBV18 to TRBJ2-5; the match to TRBD1 covers 7 bases. V shed 6 bases and J 5 bases; nucleotides not matched to a gene: 9. CDR3 length: 14 residues. From germline, CDR1 is KGHSH and CDR2 LQKENI.

CDR3 nucleotides: TGTGCCAGCAGCTTAGGCAGAGCCTATGGCTACACCTTC. Translation: CASSLGRAYGYTF. The chain has TRBV13 and TRBJ1-2; D call uncertain. The CDR3 contains 13 residues. The germline V gene has CDR1 PRHDT and CDR2 FYEKMQ (reference sequence). V gave up 0 bases and J gave up 4 bases, with 6 bases separating them.

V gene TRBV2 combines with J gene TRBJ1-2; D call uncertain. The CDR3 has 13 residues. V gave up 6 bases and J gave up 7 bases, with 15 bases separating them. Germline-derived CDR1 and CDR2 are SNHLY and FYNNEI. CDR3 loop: CASRSDGEGGYTF. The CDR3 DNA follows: TGTGCCAGCAGGTCGGACGGAGAAGGTGGCTACACCTTC.

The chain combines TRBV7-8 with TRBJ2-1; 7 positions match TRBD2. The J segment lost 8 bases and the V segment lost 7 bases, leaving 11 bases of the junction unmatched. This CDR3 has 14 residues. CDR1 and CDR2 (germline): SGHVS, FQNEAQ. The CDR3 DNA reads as TGTGCCAGCACCAGGGCGGGAGTTAGCTATGAGCAGTTCTTC. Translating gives CASTRAGVSYEQFF.